Listed below are T cell receptor beta chains from one sample, sequenced in a study of blood T cell repertoires in COVID-19. Clones were sequenced by immunoSEQ multiplex PCR, and TCRdb holds only the in-frame ones, with some missing. Of about 280,000 clones in the sample, roughly 80% were seen once. The material sequenced was PBMCs or T cells enriched from blood (not recorded which). These receptors were obtained from a middle-aged man who had been exposed to COVID-19. CDR3s include the opening cysteine and the closing phenylalanine or tryptophan. D genes are given only for firm matches. Where a row states a size, it is once, few, many or the class of an expanded clone; other rows omit it.

v_call	clone_size	j_call	d_call	cdr3_length	cdr3_nt	cdr3_aa
TRBV5-1	.	TRBJ2-7	.	15	TGCGCCAGCAGCTTGGTGGCCCCTCACTCCTACGAGCAGTACTTC	CASSLVAPHSYEQYF
TRBV30	.	TRBJ2-7	TRBD1	15	TGTGCCTGGAGGAGGACAGGCCAAACATTTTACGAGCAGTACTTC	CAWRRTGQTFYEQYF
TRBV7-2	.	TRBJ1-2	.	17	TGTGCCAGCAGCTTAGCGTCTTCGTTGGGAGGGAAACTTGGCTACACCTTC	CASSLASSLGGKLGYTF
TRBV5-1	.	TRBJ2-1	TRBD2	14	TGCGCCAGCAGCCCTAGCGGGAGTATGAATGAGCAGTTCTTC	CASSPSGSMNEQFF
TRBV7-2	few	TRBJ2-1	.	13	TGTGCCAGCAGCTTGTGGCAGGACAATGAGCAGTTCTTC	CASSLWQDNEQFF
TRBV30	.	TRBJ2-7	TRBD2	14	TGTGCCTGGAGCCTAGCGGGAGCGTCCTACGAGCAGTACTTC	CAWSLAGASYEQYF
TRBV7-9	few	TRBJ2-6	.	15	TGTGCCAGCAGCTTAATTAGCTCTGGGGCCAACGTCCTGACTTTC	CASSLISSGANVLTF
TRBV19	.	TRBJ2-5	.	18	TGTGCCAGTAGTGGAAGGTTGGGCCTTTCTGGGTCCCAAGAGACCCAGTACTTC	CASSGRLGLSGSQETQYF
TRBV11-3	.	TRBJ2-2	.	18	TGTGCCAGCAGCTTAGATCGTAGTTTTGGTAAAGAAACCGGGGAGCTGTTTTTT	CASSLDRSFGKETGELFF
TRBV27	.	TRBJ1-5	.	17	TGTGCCAGCAGTCCGGGGGTCGGAGCCCTACCCAATCAGCCCCAGCATTTT	CASSPGVGALPNQPQHF
TRBV29-1	.	TRBJ1-1	TRBD1	14	TGCAGCGGGAGACAGGGGAGAGCCCGTACTGAAGCTTTCTTT	CSGRQGRARTEAFF
TRBV6-1	.	TRBJ1-5	.	17	TGTGCCAGCAGTGCGGTAGTGCAGGGGCCAAGCAATCAGCCCCAGCATTTT	CASSAVVQGPSNQPQHF
TRBV5-1	.	TRBJ1-3	.	14	TGCGCCAGCAGCTTCACAGGAACTGGAAACACCATATATTTT	CASSFTGTGNTIYF
TRBV30	.	TRBJ1-2	.	14	TGTGCCTGGAGTGTAGGAGGGGCCAACTATGGCTACACCTTC	CAWSVGGANYGYTF
TRBV5-4	.	TRBJ1-5	TRBD1	17	TGTGCCAGCAGCGACGCCCGGGGACAGGGGCGGAATCAGCCCCAGCATTTT	CASSDARGQGRNQPQHF
TRBV6-2/TRBV6-3	.	TRBJ2-5	TRBD1	14	TGTGCCAGCAGTGGACAGGGGAAGGGAAAGACCCAGTACTTC	CASSGQGKGKTQYF
TRBV6-1	.	TRBJ1-1	.	15	TGTGCCAGCAGTGAAGCAGGACAGAGGTGGACTGAAGCTTTCTTT	CASSEAGQRWTEAFF
TRBV6-6	once	TRBJ2-6	.	15	TGTGCCAGCAGTTACTCGGCAGATGGGGCCAACGTCCTGACTTTC	CASSYSADGANVLTF
TRBV7-8	.	TRBJ2-2	.	15	TGTGCCAGCAGCCCCACCTACAGCTACACCGGGGAGCTGTTTTTT	CASSPTYSYTGELFF
TRBV7-8	.	TRBJ1-5	.	12	TGTGCCAGCAGCTTTCGGGATCAGCCCCAGCATTTT	CASSFRDQPQHF
TRBV7-9	.	TRBJ1-4	TRBD1	15	TGTGCCAGCAGCCCCCCGACAGGGGTTAATGAAAAACTGTTTTTT	CASSPPTGVNEKLFF
TRBV5-4	.	TRBJ2-1	.	16	TGTGCCAGCAGCTTGGCGGGTTTCATCTCCTACAATGAGCAGTTCTTC	CASSLAGFISYNEQFF
TRBV12-3/TRBV12-4	.	TRBJ1-2	TRBD1	13	TGTGCCAGCACTATGACAGGGCGCTATGGCTACACCTTC	CASTMTGRYGYTF
TRBV5-1	few	TRBJ2-7	TRBD1	14	TGCGCCAGCAGCACGGGACAGGGGGCTGGCGAGCAGTACTTC	CASSTGQGAGEQYF
TRBV30	.	TRBJ1-2	.	12	TGTGCCTGGAGTGAGGGACTCTATGGCTACACCTTC	CAWSEGLYGYTF
TRBV29-1	.	TRBJ2-3	.	12	TGCAGCGTGAATATAGCGGCAGATACGCAGTATTTT	CSVNIAADTQYF
TRBV4-2	once	TRBJ2-3	TRBD2	16	TGTGCCAGCAGCCAAGGCGCGACTAGCGGCACAGATACGCAGTATTTT	CASSQGATSGTDTQYF
TRBV6-5	.	TRBJ1-5	TRBD1	15	TGTGCCACCGGTGCTACAGGGGGCCGCGGGCAGCCCCAGCATTTT	CATGATGGRGQPQHF
TRBV30	.	TRBJ1-1	TRBD1	12	TGTGCCTGGTCCATAGGGGGACAGGGCGCTTTCTTT	CAWSIGGQGAFF
TRBV12-5	.	TRBJ2-5	.	13	TGTGCTAGTGGCCGACTAGTTCAAGAGACCCAGTACTTC	CASGRLVQETQYF
TRBV19	.	TRBJ2-2	TRBD2	15	TGTGCCAGTAGGAAGCGGGAGCTTGTGGGCGGGGAGCTGTTTTTT	CASRKRELVGGELFF
TRBV7-3	.	TRBJ1-6	.	15	TGTGCCAGCAGCATACTCGCGGGGCCTAATTCACCCCTCCACTTT	CASSILAGPNSPLHF
TRBV11-2	.	TRBJ2-7	TRBD2	17	TGTGCCAGCAGCTTTAGGGCGGGGGTTTTACAAAGCTACGAGCAGTACTTC	CASSFRAGVLQSYEQYF
TRBV7-6	few	TRBJ2-5	TRBD2	17	TGTGCCAGCAGCTTCCGACCAACTAGCGGGAAGCCAGAGACCCAGTACTTC	CASSFRPTSGKPETQYF
TRBV11-2	.	TRBJ2-1	.	13	TGTGCCAGCAATTGGGAGCCCTACAATGAGCAGTTCTTC	CASNWEPYNEQFF
TRBV7-6	.	TRBJ2-7	TRBD2	17	TGTGCCAGCAGCTTAGGAGTAGCGGGAGGGGGTATTTACGAGCAGTACTTC	CASSLGVAGGGIYEQYF
TRBV6-5	.	TRBJ1-5	.	15	TGTGCCAGCAGTTACTCGGGGGCGAGCAATCAGCCCCAGCATTTT	CASSYSGASNQPQHF
TRBV5-8	.	TRBJ1-2	.	16	TGTGCCAGCAGCCCCGACCACGGGGGGCGCGTCTATGGCTACACCTTC	CASSPDHGGRVYGYTF
TRBV11-2	.	TRBJ2-1	.	15	TGTGCCAGCAGCCGCGGACAGCTACTCTACAATGAGCAGTTCTTC	CASSRGQLLYNEQFF
TRBV27	.	TRBJ2-6	TRBD2	16	TGTGCCAGCAGCCTCCGGGGGGTCTCTGGGGCCAACGTCCTGACTTTC	CASSLRGVSGANVLTF
TRBV29-1	few	TRBJ1-1	.	13	TGCAGCGTCGTGGGGAGTAAGAACACTGAAGCTTTCTTT	CSVVGSKNTEAFF
TRBV7-9	once	TRBJ2-1	TRBD2	12	TGTGCCAGCAGCTTAGAGAGCGGGGGACAGTTCTTC	CASSLESGGQFF
TRBV5-1	once	TRBJ2-7	TRBD1	13	TGCGCCAGCAGCTCACAACAGGGGAACGAGCAGTACTTC	CASSSQQGNEQYF
TRBV18	.	TRBJ2-7	.	13	TGTGCCACTCGCACAGGGACGTCCCTCGAGCAGTACTTC	CATRTGTSLEQYF
TRBV6-5	few	TRBJ2-5	.	14	TGTGCCAGCAGTTACTGGGCCAGAAGGGAGACCCAGTACTTC	CASSYWARRETQYF
TRBV2	once	TRBJ1-1	TRBD1	13	TGTGCCAGCAGCGGACAGGGTATCACTGAAGCTTTCTTT	CASSGQGITEAFF
TRBV7-7	once	TRBJ2-2	TRBD2	14	TGTGCTAGCAGCCAGACTAGCGGGACCGGGGAGCTGTTTTTT	CASSQTSGTGELFF
TRBV10-3	.	TRBJ1-2	.	14	TGTGCCATCAGTGAGTGGGTAACAGGGAGCGGCTACACCTTC	CAISEWVTGSGYTF
TRBV18	.	TRBJ2-2	TRBD1	16	TGTGCCAGCTCACCACCGGGACAGGCGAACACCGGGGAGCTGTTTTTT	CASSPPGQANTGELFF
TRBV6-2/TRBV6-3	once	TRBJ1-1	.	15	TGTGCCAGCAGTTACTCGGAAAAAGGGGGACATCGGGCTTTCTTT	CASSYSEKGGHRAFF
TRBV5-1	.	TRBJ2-1	.	16	TGCGCCAGCAGTTTTCAGGTGGAAAACCGAGACAATGAGCAGTTCTTC	CASSFQVENRDNEQFF
TRBV11-3	.	TRBJ1-1	.	16	TGTGCCAGCAGCTTAGAATCCCGAGGGGGTGGCACTGAAGCTTTCTTT	CASSLESRGGGTEAFF
TRBV9	.	TRBJ1-2	.	13	TGTGCCAGCAGCGTAGACGAGAACTATGGCTACACCTTC	CASSVDENYGYTF
TRBV6-5	.	TRBJ2-3	.	16	TGTGCCAGCAGTTCGTCGGGACTGACAAGCACAGATACGCAGTATTTT	CASSSSGLTSTDTQYF
TRBV2	.	TRBJ2-1	TRBD2	16	TGTGCCAGCAACCTAGCGGGGGGCAGCTCCTACAATGAGCAGTTCTTC	CASNLAGGSSYNEQFF
TRBV18	.	TRBJ2-1	.	15	TGTGCCAGCTCACCCGAAGGGGCCTCCTACAATGAGCAGTTCTTC	CASSPEGASYNEQFF